This TCR beta chain appears in the sequencing data of a study of T cells after yellow fever vaccination. One entry per CDR3 protein results from TCRdb running MiXCR on the 5' RACE reads. In the table there are roughly 500,000 distinct CDR3 sequences, roughly 21% of which are singletons. V lost 5 bases, J lost 0 bases, and 11 bases lay in between. Germline loops: CDR1 SGHVS, CDR2 FNYEAQ. CDR3 length equals 16 residues. The sample here was PBMCs, taken 15 days after the yellow fever booster vaccination. The V call is TRBV7-6, the J call TRBJ2-6; unclear D gene. This receptor was taken from a man aged 25 to 40 who received the YFV17D yellow fever vaccine. The CDR3 nucleotides are TGTGCCAGCAGCCCCCCCAGCACCTCTGGGGCCAACGTCCTGACTTTC. Translation: CASSPPSTSGANVLTF.